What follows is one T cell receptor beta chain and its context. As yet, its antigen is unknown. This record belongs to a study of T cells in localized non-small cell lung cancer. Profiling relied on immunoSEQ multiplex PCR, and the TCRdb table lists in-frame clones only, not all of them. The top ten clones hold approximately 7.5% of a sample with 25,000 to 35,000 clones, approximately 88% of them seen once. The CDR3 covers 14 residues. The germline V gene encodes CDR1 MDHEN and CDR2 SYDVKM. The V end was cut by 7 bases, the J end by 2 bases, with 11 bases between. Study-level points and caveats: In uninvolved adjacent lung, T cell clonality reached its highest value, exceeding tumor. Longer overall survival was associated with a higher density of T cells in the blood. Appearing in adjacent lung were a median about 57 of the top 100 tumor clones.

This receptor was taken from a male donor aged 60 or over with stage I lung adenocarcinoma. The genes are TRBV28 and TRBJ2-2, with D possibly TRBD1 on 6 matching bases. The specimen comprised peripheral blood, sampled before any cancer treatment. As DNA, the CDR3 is TGTGCCAGCACCTTGGGACAAAACACCGGGGAGCTGTTTTTT. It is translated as CASTLGQNTGELFF. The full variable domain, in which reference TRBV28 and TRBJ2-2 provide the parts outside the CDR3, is DVKVTQSSRYLVKRTGEKVFLECVQDMDHENMFWYRQDPGLGLRLIYFSYDVKMKEKGDIPEGYSVSREKKERFSLILESASTNQTSMYLCASTLGQNTGELFFGEGSRLTVL.